These T cell receptor beta chains were read from a single sample in a study of shared clonotypes between healthy human individuals. Profiled with immunoSEQ multiplex PCR; TCRdb holds only in-frame clones, not every one. The data show about 590,000 clones, roughly 96% seen once. The sample was naive CD8+ T cells sorted from blood. The receptors were sampled from a woman under 40 in good health. CDR3s include the opening cysteine and the closing phenylalanine or tryptophan. D genes are given only for firm matches. Only part of the rows carry a size: once, few, many, or a class if the clone is expanded.

TRBV27	15	.	.	TRBJ2-3	TGTGCCAGCAACCAACAGGGCGTCCGCACAGATACGCAGTATTTT	CASNQQGVRTDTQYF
TRBV20-1	9	few	.	TRBJ1-2	TGCAGTGGACGGGATGGCTACACCTTC	CSGRDGYTF
TRBV27	15	.	TRBD1	TRBJ2-3	TGTGCCAGCAGTTTCGGCCAGGGGGCGACAGATACGCAGTATTTT	CASSFGQGATDTQYF
TRBV7-8	13	.	TRBD1	TRBJ1-6	TGTGCCAGCAGCGCGGGACAGAATTCACCCCTCCACTTT	CASSAGQNSPLHF
TRBV4-1	17	.	TRBD2	TRBJ2-2	TGCGCCAGCAGCCTGATAGCGGGAGGGCCTGACACCGGGGAGCTGTTTTTT	CASSLIAGGPDTGELFF
TRBV28	15	few	TRBD2	TRBJ2-7	TGTGCCAGCAGTCCCCCGCGGGAGGGCCTGTACGAGCAGTACTTC	CASSPPREGLYEQYF
TRBV19	13	few	TRBD1	TRBJ1-5	TGTGCCAGTAGGGACAGGGGCCGTCAGCCCCAGCATTTT	CASRDRGRQPQHF
TRBV10-3	15	.	.	TRBJ1-3	TGTGCCATCAGTGAGTCGGGGAACTCTGGAAACACCATATATTTT	CAISESGNSGNTIYF
TRBV19	13	.	TRBD1	TRBJ2-7	TGTGCCAGTAGTGAGACAGGGGTAAGCGAGCAGTACTTC	CASSETGVSEQYF
TRBV7-9	16	.	TRBD2	TRBJ2-5	TGTGCCAGCAGCCCCCGACTAGCGGGAACCCCCGGGACCCAGTACTTC	CASSPRLAGTPGTQYF
TRBV18	15	once	TRBD2	TRBJ2-3	TGTGCCAGCTCATTAACTAGCGGAGGCACAGATACGCAGTATTTT	CASSLTSGGTDTQYF
TRBV5-6	12	.	.	TRBJ1-5	TGTGCCAGCAGCTTGGAGGGGCTGCCCCAGCATTTT	CASSLEGLPQHF
TRBV11-2	13	.	.	TRBJ2-7	TGTGCCAGCAGCTTACTTCCCATTGGCGAGCAGTACTTC	CASSLLPIGEQYF
TRBV5-4	12	.	.	TRBJ1-1	TGTGCCAGCGGAGCAATGAACACTGAAGCTTTCTTT	CASGAMNTEAFF
TRBV4-1	14	.	TRBD1	TRBJ2-7	TGCGCCAGCAGCCTTGGGACAGGGGCCCACGAGCAGTACTTC	CASSLGTGAHEQYF
TRBV2	17	.	TRBD1	TRBJ2-7	TGTGCCAGCAGTGAAGACGGGACAGGAATTAGCTCCTACGAGCAGTACTTC	CASSEDGTGISSYEQYF
TRBV7-3	14	few	.	TRBJ2-7	TGTCTACTATCATGCTGGACAGATGGCTACGAGCAGTACTTC	CLLSCWTDGYEQYF